This T cell receptor beta chain was sequenced during a study of blood T cell repertoires in COVID-19. Study details: Sources were T cells, B-cell-depleted T cells, or PBMCs; the material itself was cDNA or gDNA.

Data came from immunoSEQ multiplex PCR; TCRdb stores just in-frame clones and leaves some out. The data show more than 250,000 clones, with approximately 90% seen just once and about 6.1% held by the top ten. Trimming removed 1 base at V and 6 bases at J, with 20 bases between. This CDR3 spans 17 amino acids. Germline V gene data show CDR1 as MGHRA and CDR2 as YSYEKL. This sequence was found in a woman between 40 and 50 years old who had recovered from COVID-19. Sample: PBMCs or T cells enriched from blood (not recorded which). The chain joins TRBV4-1 to TRBJ2-3, with D perhaps matching TRBD2 (5 bases). CDR3 in amino acids: CASSQGGSIDSSDTQYF. CDR3 DNA sequence: TGCGCCAGCAGCCAAGGAGGGTCTATCGACTCCTCCGATACGCAGTATTTT.